These 7 T cell receptor beta chains came from one sample sequenced in a study of TIL therapy for anti-PD-1-resistant metastatic lung cancer. The immunoSEQ assay was v3. This table comes from immunoSEQ multiplex PCR, and its TCRdb copy is limited to in-frame clones, with some not included. The sample records about 50,000 clones, about two thirds being singletons. Time point: pre-treatment sample, taken before nivolumab and TIL therapy. The tumor samples were excised metastases, mostly pleural nodules or supraclavicular lymph nodes. The sample was tumor tissue, taken at baseline. These receptor sequences come from a person aged 25 to 80 with non-small cell lung cancer.

The sample holds a few counts of this clone. The chain uses TRBV6-1 and TRBJ2-5; D is possibly TRBD1 (5 bases). The V gene lost 6 bases and the J gene lost 2 bases, with 10 bases spanning the gap. The CDR3 covers 13 residues. Looked up from germline, CDR1 is MNHNS and CDR2 is SASEGT. The CDR3 DNA reads as TGTGCCAGCAGGAAGACAGTTCAAGAGACCCAGTACTTC. Residues: CASRKTVQETQYF.

This clone has only a few counts. The chain uses TRBV29-1 and TRBJ1-2, with D uncertain. V was pared by 4 bases and J by 6 bases, with 12 bases between. Germline V gene data show CDR1 as SQVTM and CDR2 as ANQGSEA. This CDR3 has 12 residues. The CDR3 coding sequence is TGCAGCGTTGGCCACCTCGGGGATGGCTACACCTTC. Amino acid sequence: CSVGHLGDGYTF. The full variable domain, rest sourced from reference TRBV29-1 and TRBJ1-2, is SAVISQKPSRDICQRGTSLTIQCQVDSQVTMMFWYRQQPGQSLTLIATANQGSEATYESGFVIDKFPISRPNLTFSTLTVSNMSPEDSSIYLCSVGHLGDGYTFGSGTRLTVV.

The chain employs TRBV6-1 and TRBJ2-7, with 7 bases that match TRBD1. Germline lookup yields CDR1 MNHNS and CDR2 SASEGT. Trimming removed 2 bases from V and 7 bases from J; junction bases left unmatched: 11. This CDR3 comprises 15 residues. The CDR3 loop is CASSERGLRGGEQYF. Here the CDR3 DNA reads TGTGCCAGCAGTGAAAGGGGGCTTCGGGGTGGTGAGCAGTACTTC.

The chain carries TRBV7-2 and TRBJ2-7; the D is unclear. CDR3 size: 12 residues. V lost 3 bases and J 9 bases, leaving 12 bases between the germline ends. Germline V gives CDR1 SGHTA, CDR2 FQGNSA. The CDR3 DNA is TGTGCCAGCAGCTTTATCGACCAAAGGCAGTACTTC. The encoded protein is CASSFIDQRQYF.

V and J are TRBV7-3 and TRBJ1-5; 7 bases are shared with TRBD1. The CDR3 spans 14 residues. CDR1 and CDR2 from the germline V gene are SGHTA and FQGTGA. V was clipped by 2 bases and J by 6 bases; unmatched bases: 4. The CDR3 DNA follows: TGTGCCAGCAGCTTACGACAGGGCAGTCAGCCCCAGCATTTT. It specifies CASSLRQGSQPQHF. Together with reference TRBV7-3 and TRBJ1-5, the CDR3 gives the full variable domain: GAGVSQTPSNKVTEKGKYVELRCDPISGHTALYWYRQSLGQGPEFLIYFQGTGAADDSGLPNDRFFAVRPEGSVSTLKIQRTERGDSAVYLCASSLRQGSQPQHFGDGTRLSIL.

This clone was observed a few times. V usage is TRBV29-1 and J usage is TRBJ1-2, with 9 bases matching TRBD1. The CDR3 has 15 amino acids. Germline trimming cut 7 bases from V and 7 bases from J; bases unmatched to any gene: 16. Germline V gene lookup returns CDR1 SQVTM and CDR2 ANQGSEA. CDR3 nucleotide sequence: TGCAGCGGGTTTATGGGACAGGGACCGGTTACTGGCTACACCTTC. Its translation is CSGFMGQGPVTGYTF.

CDR3 DNA: TGTGCCAGCAGCTTAATCGAATACGAGCAGTACTTC. As protein: CASSLIEYEQYF. The chain couples TRBV7-8 to TRBJ2-7, with D hard to call. Deletions cut 2 bases from V and 4 bases from J, with 6 bases between. CDR3 length: 12 residues. Germline V gives CDR1 SGHVS, CDR2 FQNEAQ.